A single sample gave rise to the 21 T cell receptor beta chains below, sequenced in a study of monozygotic twins with inflammatory bowel disease. TCRdb derives one entry per CDR3 protein from the 5' RACE reads, leaving out DNA. Its table records about 160,000 distinct CDR3 sequences. Sequenced material: blood. The receptors were sampled from a human donor with ulcerative colitis or Crohn's disease, or a healthy co-twin of an affected twin (not recorded which).

The V gene is TRBV20-1, the J gene TRBJ2-1; TCRdb selects TRBD2, and the lack of DNA leaves this call unchecked. The CDR3 has 16 amino acids. CDR1 DFQATT and CDR2 SNEGSKA come from the germline V gene (reference sequence). This CDR3 reads CSARDYSGLAYNEQFF.

This chain uses TRBV20-1 with TRBJ1-3; TCRdb returns TRBD1, unconfirmable since there is no DNA. The CDR3 is 13 amino acids. CDR1 is DFQATT, CDR2 SNEGSKA, per germline (reference sequence). The CDR3 loop is CSALTGSGNTIYF.

The chain joins TRBV5-1 to TRBJ2-7. The CDR3 loop spans 14 amino acids. The germline V gene encodes CDR1 SGHRS and CDR2 YFSETQ. The CDR3 loop is CASSFVGPTYEQYF.

This CDR3 reads CASRRGLAGGIGSYEQYF. The chain joins TRBV5-1 to TRBJ2-7; TCRdb reports TRBD2, a call that lacks DNA to check it against. Germline V gene lookup returns CDR1 SGHRS and CDR2 YFSETQ. The CDR3 sequence is 18 residues long.

V is TRBV10-3 and J is TRBJ2-3; the D call of TRBD1 rests on TCRdb alone, since no DNA is present to check it. This CDR3 is built from 15 residues. CDR1 is ENHRY, CDR2 SYGVKD, per germline. CDR3 residues: CAIRLTRDPTDTQYF.

CDR3 loop: CASGGSGSGDTQYF. The rearrangement joins TRBV5-5 to TRBJ2-3; TCRdb reports TRBD2, a call that lacks DNA to check it against. The germline gives CDR1 SGHKS, CDR2 YYEKEE (reference sequence). The length of the CDR3 is 14 residues.

The chain employs TRBV10-3 and TRBJ2-3; TCRdb's assignment of TRBD1 cannot be checked, as there is no DNA. Germline V gene sequence: CDR1 ENHRY, CDR2 SYGVKD. The CDR3 is made up of 12 amino acids. CDR3 residues: CAISPGPDTQYF.

This chain links TRBV6-1 with TRBJ1-6. This CDR3 contains 18 residues. CDR1 MNHNS and CDR2 SASEGT come from the germline V gene. This CDR3 reads CASRGQGHASSYNSPLHF.

This sequence joins TRBV5-1 and TRBJ1-1; absent DNA, TCRdb's TRBD1 call cannot be checked. The germline gives CDR1 SGHRS, CDR2 YFSETQ. CDR3 length: 13 residues. CDR3: CASSSLTGTEAFF.

The chain carries TRBV11-1 and TRBJ2-1; TCRdb lists TRBD1, though no DNA is available to test this call. The CDR3 has 15 residues. The V gene's germline CDR1 is SGHAT and CDR2 FQDESV (reference sequence). The CDR3 region is CASSFYRDAFNEQFF.

The V call is TRBV19, the J call TRBJ2-1; TCRdb calls TRBD1, which cannot be checked without DNA. Germline V gene lookup returns CDR1 LNHDA and CDR2 SQIVND (reference sequence). The CDR3 is 15 amino acids. The chain's CDR3 is CASSTEDRGYNEQFF.

This chain uses TRBV2 with TRBJ1-1. CDR3 length equals 13 residues. Germline lookup yields CDR1 SNHLY and CDR2 FYNNEI. The CDR3 reads CASSVGAGTEAFF.

The chain couples TRBV20-1 to TRBJ2-1; TCRdb's D call, TRBD1, is unchecked because there is no DNA. Germline CDR1 is DFQATT and CDR2 is SNEGSKA (reference sequence). This CDR3 has 16 amino acids. The CDR3 sequence is CSARDIRTGGYNEQFF.

The chain carries TRBV6-2 or TRBV6-3 and TRBJ2-7; there is no DNA to check the TCRdb D call of TRBD2. The length of the CDR3 is 16 residues. Germline CDR1 and CDR2: MNHEY and SVGEGT. CDR3 in amino acids: CASSYSLGLAAYEQYF.

This rearrangement joins TRBV11-1 to TRBJ2-1; TCRdb names TRBD1, which stays unverified in the absence of DNA. Germline loops: CDR1 SGHAT, CDR2 FQDESV (reference sequence). The CDR3 runs 15 residues. This CDR3 reads CASSHDRGRRLEQFF. The entire variable domain, with the rest obtained from reference TRBV11-1 and TRBJ2-1, is as follows: EAEVAQSPRYKITEKSQAVAFWCDPISGHATLYWYRQILGQGPELLVQFQDESVVDDSQLPKDRFSAERLKGVDSTLKIQPAELGDSAMYLCASSHDRGRRLEQFFGPGTRLTVL.

The chain has TRBV18 and TRBJ2-6; TCRdb names TRBD1, which stays unverified in the absence of DNA. CDR1 is KGHSH, CDR2 LQKENI, per germline. This CDR3 comprises 19 residues. CDR3 amino acids: CASSPRRAGGDSGANVLTF.

The chain couples TRBV27 to TRBJ2-1; TCRdb gives TRBD2 as the D gene, but with no DNA this cannot be confirmed. This CDR3 contains 16 residues. Germline assignment: CDR1 MNHEY and CDR2 SMNVEV (reference sequence). CDR3 in amino acids: CASSLSVASGALEQFF.

The chain links TRBV5-1 to TRBJ2-2; without DNA, the TCRdb call of TRBD1 cannot be checked. There are 16 residues in the CDR3. The germline V gene encodes CDR1 SGHRS and CDR2 YFSETQ. The CDR3 here is CASSLIPGRDTGELFF.

This chain links TRBV10-3 with TRBJ2-2; TCRdb indicates TRBD2, and absent DNA this call remains unverified. CDR3 length: 13 residues. CDR1 and CDR2 from the germline V gene are ENHRY and SYGVKD. The CDR3 reads CAIRGGNTGELFF.

The chain uses TRBV5-1 and TRBJ2-1; no DNA is available, so the TRBD1 call from TCRdb remains unchecked. This CDR3 spans 14 amino acids. CDR1 and CDR2 (germline): SGHRS, YFSETQ. The CDR3 spells CASHAGTVYNEQFF.

The J gene is TRBJ2-2, the V gene TRBV29-1; the D gene TCRdb calls, TRBD1, cannot be checked with no DNA. CDR1 SQVTM and CDR2 ANQGSEA come from the germline V gene. The CDR3 runs to 13 residues. The CDR3: CSVGTADTGELFF.